This TCR beta chain was recovered during a study of blood T cell repertoires in COVID-19 (TCRdb year 2020). Notes on the research overall: Collaborator samples came from the United States, Italy and Spain and covered acute and convalescent phases of COVID-19. A freely available public database, intended as a resource for researchers studying the immune response to SARS-CoV-2, is where the repertoires were released. Samples were obtained from the ongoing ImmuneRACE study (first 160 participants) and from 1,000 to 1,500 subjects provided by 6 global collaborators. Subjects who had been exposed to COVID-19, were actively infected with it, or had recovered from it provided the deeply sampled blood TCRbeta repertoires that made up the dataset. The sample metadata nearly always contained a de-identified subject ID, COVID-19 status, age in years and sex. Where available, HLA class I and class II types were obtained from metadata supplied by the sample provider rather than from assay-based typing. The material from the prospective study consisted of cDNA or gDNA derived from T cells, B-cell-depleted T cells, or PBMCs.

The germline V gene encodes CDR1 SGHNT and CDR2 YYREEE (reference sequence). Trimming accounts for 2 bases at V and 2 bases at J, while the number of junction bases matched to no gene is 10. The CDR3 starts with the cysteine, ends with the phenylalanine, and has 16 residues. Of the read, only the CDR3 DNA is kept; its 48 bases are in frame from base 1. TCRbeta CDR3 regions were amplified from genomic DNA by means of the immunoSEQ Assay, a bias-controlled multiplex PCR. On the study's bioinformatics: The number of nucleated cells in each sample was estimated by amplification of reference gene primers within the assay. To quantify the absolute abundance of each unique TCRbeta CDR3 rearrangement, sequence reads were collapsed and filtered. Productive Simpson clonality was computed per sample as the square root of Simpson's diversity index over productive rearrangements. In its TCRdb copy, this immuneACCESS table keeps in-frame sequences only and misses some clones. Where compared with another copy, unresolved V genes explain less than half of these, and the others have no known cause. The V and J calls and clone size come from that table; D and trimming were worked out from the DNA. This sample comprises about 370,000 clones, 80% to 90% of them detected only once. Roughly 1% of the sample lies in the top ten.

What the authors observed across the whole study: The quantity of clinical and demographic metadata differed by source and by participant and was supplied without curation.

In the prospective study, participants were roughly 18 to 90 years old, resided in about two dozen geographic areas of the United States, and were enrolled through a virtual design. To assign participants to cohorts, the prospective study relied on clinical history that participants themselves reported in a screening survey and a study questionnaire. ImmuneRACE Cohort 3 recovered participants were defined by two consecutive negative NP/OP PCR tests, healthcare professional clearance, or symptom resolution. In the prospective study, whole blood, serum and a nasopharyngeal or oropharyngeal swab were collected from each participant by mobile phlebotomists. Additional blood draws and questionnaires over an approximately two-month period could optionally be provided by prospective study participants. Before DNA extraction, blood samples from the prospective study were shipped at room temperature or frozen.

About this clone: There is no known antigen for this receptor. Per-base qualities were not stored, and no clone one base away is much larger.

Rearrangement joined TRBV5-4 to TRBJ2-7, with TRBD1 identical over 7 junction bases. This clonotype was sampled from a man aged 18-30 years who had recovered from COVID-19. The material sequenced was PBMCs or T cells enriched from blood (not recorded which). The nucleotides are TGTGCCAGCAGCTTTCTAATTGGGACAGATCCCTACGAGCAGTACTTC. Its amino acids are CASSFLIGTDPYEQYF.